The subject of this entry is one T cell receptor (beta chain). Antigen unknown. Sequencing was performed with immunoSEQ multiplex PCR; in TCRdb, only in-frame clones are kept and a portion is missing. The repertoire consists of 25,000 to 30,000 clones, with less than 95% occurring once and the leading ten covering around 30%. This sample stems from a study of T cells in localized non-small cell lung cancer. Overall study findings and caveats: Researchers found a median roughly 56 of the top 100 tumor clones in adjacent lung. Tumor trailed uninvolved adjacent lung in T cell clonality, which peaked there. Sequencing, confined to only one tumor region, leaves heterogeneity possible.

The V and J ends lost 7 bases and 6 bases respectively, with 13 bases between them. The CDR3 runs to 13 residues. CDR1 is MNHNS and CDR2 is SASEGT in the germline V gene. This specimen consisted of peripheral blood, obtained before any cancer treatment. The chain employs TRBV6-1 and TRBJ2-1; D perhaps matches TRBD1 (5 bases). The receptor's source is a female donor of 60 years or more with stage I lung adenocarcinoma. The CDR3 region has the DNA TGTGCCAGCACCCGAACCCAGGGCAATGAGCAGTTCTTC. Translated, it gives CASTRTQGNEQFF.